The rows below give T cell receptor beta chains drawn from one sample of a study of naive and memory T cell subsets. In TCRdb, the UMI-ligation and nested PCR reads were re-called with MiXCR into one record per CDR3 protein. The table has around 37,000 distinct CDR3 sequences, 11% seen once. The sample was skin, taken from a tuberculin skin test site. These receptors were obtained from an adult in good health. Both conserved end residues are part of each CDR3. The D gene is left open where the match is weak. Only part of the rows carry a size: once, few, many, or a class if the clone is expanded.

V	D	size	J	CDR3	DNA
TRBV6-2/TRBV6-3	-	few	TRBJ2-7	CASSRAYEQYF	TGTGCCAGCAGTCGCGCCTACGAGCAGTACTTC
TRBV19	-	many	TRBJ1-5	CASTERRRSNQPQHF	TGTGCCTCCACTGAGAGGAGAAGGAGCAATCAGCCCCAGCATTTT
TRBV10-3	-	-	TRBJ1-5	CAISEGGYQPQHF	TGTGCCATCAGTGAGGGGGGTTATCAGCCCCAGCATTTT
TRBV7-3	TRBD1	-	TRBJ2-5	CASSLGTGTQETQYF	TGTGCCAGCAGCTTAGGGACAGGGACCCAAGAGACCCAGTACTTC
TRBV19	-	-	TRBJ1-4	CASGTYFATNEKLFF	TGTGCCAGTGGGACTTATTTCGCAACTAATGAAAAACTGTTTTTT
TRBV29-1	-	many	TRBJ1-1	CSATGMNTEAFF	TGCAGCGCGACGGGAATGAACACTGAAGCTTTCTTT
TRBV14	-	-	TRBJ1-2	CASSQARQQNYGYTF	TGTGCCAGCAGCCAAGCGAGACAGCAAAACTATGGCTACACCTTC
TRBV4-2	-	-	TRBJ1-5	CASSQDRVANQPQHF	TGTGCCAGCAGCCAAGATCGGGTGGCCAATCAGCCCCAGCATTTT
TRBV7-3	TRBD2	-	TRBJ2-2	CASSLLAVVAGEAGELFF	TGTGCCAGCAGCCTCCTCGCTGTGGTAGCGGGAGAAGCCGGGGAGCTGTTTTTT
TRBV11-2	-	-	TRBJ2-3	CASSLKERDYYTDTQYF	TGTGCCAGCAGCTTAAAGGAGCGTGACTACTACACAGATACGCAGTATTTT
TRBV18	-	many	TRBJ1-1	CASSPSLGTMNTEAFF	TGTGCCAGCTCACCATCGCTGGGGACCATGAACACTGAAGCTTTCTTT
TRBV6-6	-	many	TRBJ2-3	CASSYLGGVSDTQYF	TGTGCCAGCAGTTACCTGGGGGGAGTCTCAGATACGCAGTATTTT
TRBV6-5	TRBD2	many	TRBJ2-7	CASSYQRGSYEQYF	TGTGCCAGCAGTTACCAGCGGGGATCCTACGAGCAGTACTTC
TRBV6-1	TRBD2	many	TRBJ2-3	CASSTGGLAGTDTQYF	TGTGCCAGCAGTACCGGAGGCCTAGCGGGAACAGATACGCAGTATTTT
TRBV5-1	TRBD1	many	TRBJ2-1	CASSLVPGQGLRDNEQFF	TGCGCCAGCAGCTTAGTCCCGGGACAGGGGTTGCGGGACAATGAGCAGTTCTTC
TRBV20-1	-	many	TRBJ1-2	CSAQGQSGAYGYTF	TGCAGTGCTCAAGGACAGTCTGGGGCCTATGGCTACACCTTC
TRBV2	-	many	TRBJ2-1	CASSNTPYSYNEQFF	TGTGCCAGCAGTAACACACCCTACTCCTACAATGAGCAGTTCTTC
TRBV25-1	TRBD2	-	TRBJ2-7	CASSGPGLMGEQYF	TGTGCCAGCAGTGGGCCGGGACTAATGGGGGAGCAGTACTTC
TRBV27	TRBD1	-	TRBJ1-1	CASSIQGARPTEAFF	TGTGCCAGCAGTATACAGGGGGCGCGCCCCACTGAAGCTTTCTTT
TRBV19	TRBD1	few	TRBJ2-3	CASSMGDREIPTSTDTQYF	TGTGCCAGTAGTATGGGGGACAGGGAAATCCCTACTAGCACAGATACGCAGTATTTT
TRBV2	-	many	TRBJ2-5	CAGSSASVRETQYF	TGTGCCGGCTCTAGCGCGAGTGTAAGGGAGACCCAGTACTTC
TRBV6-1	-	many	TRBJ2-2	CASSDWVTGELFF	TGTGCCAGCAGTGATTGGGTTACCGGGGAGCTGTTTTTT
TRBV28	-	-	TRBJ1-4	CASSFQGGGLYEKLFF	TGTGCCAGCAGTTTTCAGGGAGGGGGACTCTATGAAAAACTGTTTTTT
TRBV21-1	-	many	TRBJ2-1	CASSKRDDPNNEQFF	TGTGCCAGCAGCAAGAGGGATGATCCGAACAATGAGCAGTTCTTC